A single sample gave rise to the 21 T cell receptor beta chains below, sequenced in a study of blood T cell repertoires in COVID-19. Clones were read by immunoSEQ multiplex PCR, and TCRdb kept only the in-frame ones, dropping some. The repertoire holds about 210,000 clones, with 90% to 95% as singletons. Input material: peripheral blood. Receptors originate from a young man with acute or convalescent COVID-19.

The chain has TRBV5-4 and TRBJ2-4, with D possibly matching TRBD2 (5 bases). CDR1 and CDR2 from the germline V gene are SGHNT and YYREEE (reference sequence). V was pared by 1 base and J by 5 bases, with 10 bases between. The CDR3 is 14 amino acids. The CDR3 here is CASSLHEGQNIQYF. For the CDR3, the DNA is TGTGCCAGCAGCTTGCACGAGGGCCAAAACATTCAGTACTTC.

This chain links TRBV25-1 with TRBJ2-3, with 8 bases lining up with TRBD1. The germline V gene has CDR1 MGHDK and CDR2 SYGVNS. The CDR3 length is 14 residues. J gave up 6 bases and V 3 bases, and 5 bases lay outside the gene matches. This CDR3 is CASSDYRGSDTQYF. As DNA, the CDR3 is TGTGCCAGCAGTGACTACAGGGGGTCGGATACGCAGTATTTT.

The chain links TRBV19 to TRBJ1-5; 7 positions match TRBD1. Germline V gene lookup returns CDR1 LNHDA and CDR2 SQIVND (reference sequence). V lost 5 bases to trimming and J lost 2 bases; unmatched junction nucleotides: 3. This CDR3 has 14 residues. The CDR3 is CASSETGGNQPQHF. The CDR3 nucleotides are TGTGCCAGTAGTGAAACAGGGGGCAATCAGCCCCAGCATTTT.

This rearrangement joins TRBV5-1 to TRBJ1-1; D ambiguous. Trimming removed 3 bases from V and 0 bases from J, with 6 bases in between. Germline V gene lookup returns CDR1 SGHRS and CDR2 YFSETQ. The CDR3 totals 13 residues. CDR3 DNA sequence: TGCGCCAGCAGCTCCCGTATGAACACTGAAGCTTTCTTT. This translates into CASSSRMNTEAFF.

The V gene is TRBV29-1, the J gene TRBJ1-2; D gene ambiguous. CDR3 length: 14 amino acids. In germline, CDR1 is SQVTM, CDR2 ANQGSEA. V was pared by 6 bases and J by 5 bases, with 19 bases between. The CDR3 DNA is TGCAGCGTGAAAAAGGAACAGCCAAGGTATGGCTACACCTTC. This encodes CSVKKEQPRYGYTF.

The chain couples TRBV6-1 to TRBJ1-2, with TRBD1 matching 7 bases. Germline CDR1 reads MNHNS; CDR2 reads SASEGT. The V and J ends lost 3 bases and 2 bases, in that order; junction bases with no gene match: 6. The CDR3 consists of 15 residues. CDR3 DNA sequence: TGTGCCAGCAGTGAGCCCGGGACAGCGAACTATGGCTACACCTTC. Protein product: CASSEPGTANYGYTF.

The chain uses TRBV19 and TRBJ1-5; 10 positions match TRBD1. The CDR3 has 17 amino acids. The trim removed 3 bases at V and 3 bases at J, leaving 8 bases unmatched. The V gene's germline CDR1 is LNHDA and CDR2 SQIVND (reference sequence). The CDR3, as DNA: TGTGCCAGTAGTATGAGGACAGGGGGGAGTGTCAATCAGCCCCAGCATTTT. Residues: CASSMRTGGSVNQPQHF.

The chain joins TRBV28 to TRBJ2-4; 7 positions agree with TRBD1. The V gene end was trimmed by 0 bases and the J gene end by 5 bases; junction bases not matched to a gene: 4. The CDR3 is 15 residues long. Germline-derived CDR1 and CDR2 are MDHEN and SYDVKM. The CDR3 is CASSLWYRGQNIQYF. For the CDR3, the DNA is TGTGCCAGCAGTTTATGGTACAGGGGACAAAACATTCAGTACTTC.

The CDR3 reads CASSLDPGLYEQYF. In DNA, the CDR3 is TGTGCCAGCAGCTTGGATCCAGGCCTCTACGAGCAGTACTTC. This chain uses TRBV5-5 with TRBJ2-7, with unresolved D. V lost 0 bases to trimming and J lost 3 bases, with 10 bases between them. The CDR3 has 14 amino acids. CDR1 and CDR2 from the germline V gene are SGHKS and YYEKEE (reference sequence).

The DNA of the CDR3 is TGTGCCAGCAGCCCCCGACAGGGCGCCAAAGCTAACTATGGCTACACCTTC. Its protein product is CASSPRQGAKANYGYTF. V is TRBV9 and J is TRBJ1-2; 7 bases line up with TRBD1. The germline CDR1 and CDR2 sequences are SGDLS and YYNGEE. V shed 4 bases, J shed 0 bases, and the junction held 12 bases outside the gene matches. The CDR3 totals 17 residues.

This clone has only a few counts. The chain uses TRBV5-1 and TRBJ1-1; D remains ambiguous. This CDR3 comprises 14 residues. Trimming stripped 0 bases from V and 5 bases from J, with 11 bases between. Germline CDR1 SGHRS, CDR2 YFSETQ. CDR3 loop: CASSLEVGWTEAFF. As DNA, the CDR3 is TGCGCCAGCAGCTTGGAGGTGGGCTGGACTGAAGCTTTCTTT.

This rearrangement joins TRBV6-4 to TRBJ2-3; 10 bases map to TRBD2. This CDR3 has 15 amino acids. Germline V gene sequence: CDR1 MRHNA, CDR2 SNTAGT. V shed 4 bases and J 8 bases; nucleotides not matched to a gene: 9. The CDR3 DNA reads TGTGCCAGCAGTGTCAGCGGGGGGGTAGGAGGTACGCAGTATTTT. It specifies CASSVSGGVGGTQYF.

Only one count was recorded for this clone. The J gene is TRBJ1-1, the V gene TRBV5-4; 8 bases align to TRBD1. The trim removed 4 bases at V and 1 base at J, leaving 6 bases unmatched. Germline V gene sequence: CDR1 SGHNT, CDR2 YYREEE (reference sequence). CDR3 length: 15 amino acids. The CDR3 DNA is TGTGCCAGCAGCCTTTGGACAGGGAGGAACACTGAAGCTTTCTTT. Its translation: CASSLWTGRNTEAFF.

The chain recombines TRBV7-2 with TRBJ2-7; unclear D gene. V lost 1 base to trimming and J lost 0 bases, with 10 bases between them. Germline CDR1 reads SGHTA; CDR2 reads FQGNSA. The CDR3 is 15 residues long. The CDR3: CASSLGASSSYEQYF. The DNA of the CDR3 is TGTGCCAGCAGCTTAGGAGCGTCCTCCTCCTACGAGCAGTACTTC.

V is TRBV10-1 and J is TRBJ1-5; 8 bases agree with TRBD1. J lost 4 bases, V lost 6 bases, and 8 bases had no gene match. The CDR3 is 15 residues long. Germline-derived CDR1 and CDR2 are WNHNN and SYGVQD (reference sequence). The CDR3 spells CASRRTGNGNQPQHF. DNA for the CDR3: TGCGCCAGCAGGAGGACAGGGAATGGTAATCAGCCCCAGCATTTT.

The rearrangement joins TRBV30 to TRBJ2-7; 7 nucleotides align to TRBD1. J was trimmed by 5 bases and V by 6 bases; bases with no gene match: 10. In germline, CDR1 is GTSNPN, CDR2 SVGIG (reference sequence). This CDR3 is 13 amino acids long. For the CDR3, the DNA is TGTGCCTGTCCCCCCGGGACAGACCACGAGCAGTACTTC. It translates to CACPPGTDHEQYF.

The chain carries TRBV27 and TRBJ1-2; D ambiguous. The V and J ends lost 6 bases and 6 bases respectively, with 11 bases between them. The CDR3 consists of 12 residues. Germline CDR1 reads MNHEY; CDR2 reads SMNVEV (reference sequence). The CDR3 region has the DNA TGTGCCAGCAGGACCTATGCGGATGGCTACACCTTC. Protein product: CASRTYADGYTF.

The CDR3 sequence is CASTGPTGVTYGYTF. The CDR3 DNA reads TGTGCCAGCACCGGACCGACAGGCGTTACCTATGGCTACACCTTC. This rearrangement joins TRBV4-2 to TRBJ1-2; a weak D match, TRBD1 (6 bases). Germline loops: CDR1 LGHNA, CDR2 YNFKEQ. V lost 7 bases, J lost 4 bases, and 19 bases lay in between. The length of the CDR3 is 15 residues.

The gene calls are TRBV18 and TRBJ2-3; 11 bases agree with TRBD2. Trimming cost V 6 bases and J 2 bases; bases outside gene matches: 4. CDR3 length equals 15 residues. Germline V gene lookup returns CDR1 KGHSH and CDR2 LQKENI. CDR3 amino acids: CASSLLAGATDTQYF. The CDR3 nucleotides are TGTGCCAGCTCCCTACTAGCGGGGGCCACAGATACGCAGTATTTT.

The rearrangement joins TRBV9 to TRBJ2-4, with TRBD2 matching 8 bases. CDR3 size: 15 residues. V shed 4 bases and J 5 bases; nucleotides not matched to a gene: 8. Germline CDR1 reads SGDLS; CDR2 reads YYNGEE. The CDR3 nucleotides read TGTGCCAGCAGCCGTAGCGGGAAAGAACAAAACATTCAGTACTTC. Translation: CASSRSGKEQNIQYF.

The genes are TRBV29-1 and TRBJ2-5; TRBD2 might be the D (6 bases). Between the trimmed V and J ends, which lost 5 bases and 5 bases, there was a span of 18 bases. Germline V lookup: CDR1 SQVTM, CDR2 ANQGSEA. The CDR3 runs 14 residues. CDR3: CSVSPGLIGETQYF. The CDR3 DNA reads TGCAGCGTTTCACCGGGACTCATTGGGGAGACCCAGTACTTC.